This is a list of T cell receptor beta chains from one sample in a study of T cell responses to AZD1222 COVID-19 vaccine. TCRdb keeps only in-frame clones here, not all; method: immunoSEQ multiplex PCR. The table records 100,000 or so clones, about 90% of them present only once. Sequenced material: peripheral blood, taken on day 0 of AZD1222 vaccination. The receptors were sampled from an adult in good health. The CDR3 runs from the conserved cysteine through the conserved F or W. The D gene is left open where the match is weak. Size is stated for part of the rows, as once, few or many counts, or as a class when the clone is expanded.

clone_size	v_call	d_call	j_call	cdr3_nt	cdr3_aa
.	TRBV7-9	.	TRBJ1-2	TGTGCCAGCAGCTTACAGGCCCCAGGGGCGAATGGCTACACCTTC	CASSLQAPGANGYTF
.	TRBV5-1	.	TRBJ2-2	TGCGCCAGCAGCTTGAAGGGGGGACAGCAGACCGGGGAGCTGTTTTTT	CASSLKGGQQTGELFF
.	TRBV6-1	.	TRBJ2-5	TGTGCCAGCAGTGATCAGGGGGGGACCCAGTACTTC	CASSDQGGTQYF
once	TRBV10-2	TRBD2	TRBJ2-2	TGCGCCAGCAAAAGAGGGACTAGCGGGACCGGGGAGCTGTTTTTT	CASKRGTSGTGELFF
.	TRBV10-1	.	TRBJ1-2	TGCGCCAGCAAGAAGGGGGGGGTTGGCTATGGCTACACCTTC	CASKKGGVGYGYTF
.	TRBV5-1	.	TRBJ2-7	TGCGCCAGCAGCTTGCCTGGGACATCCTCCTACGAGCAGTACTTC	CASSLPGTSSYEQYF
.	TRBV27	.	TRBJ1-1	TGTGCCAGTTCGGCATATCAAAGGAACACTGAAGCTTTCTTT	CASSAYQRNTEAFF
.	TRBV7-9	.	TRBJ1-2	TGTGCCAGCAGCTTACAGACACAAGGCGACTATGGCTACACCTTC	CASSLQTQGDYGYTF
.	TRBV4-2	.	TRBJ2-7	TGTGCCAGCAGCCAAGAGGGATCTACAGGGTGGTACGAGCAGTACTTC	CASSQEGSTGWYEQYF
.	TRBV7-2	.	TRBJ2-7	TGTGCCAGCAGCTTAATCTCGGCGGGGGCGAACGAGCAGTACTTC	CASSLISAGANEQYF
.	TRBV29-1	TRBD1	TRBJ1-2	TGCAGCGTTGCGCAGGGGGAAGCCTATGGCTACACCTTC	CSVAQGEAYGYTF
.	TRBV21-1	.	TRBJ2-7	TGTGCCAGCAGCTTCACCCCAGGGACAGGGGGTGTTTACGAGCAGTACTTC	CASSFTPGTGGVYEQYF
.	TRBV12-3/TRBV12-4	.	TRBJ2-3	TGTGCCAGCAGTTTAAGAGGTACGCAGTATTTT	CASSLRGTQYF
.	TRBV18	.	TRBJ2-1	TGTGCCAGCTCACGAGCAGGGGGGGAGGACGATGAGCAGTTCTTC	CASSRAGGEDDEQFF
.	TRBV10-1	TRBD2	TRBJ2-7	TGCGCCAGCAGTTCCGGGACTAGCGCCTACGAGCAGTACTTC	CASSSGTSAYEQYF
.	TRBV7-9	.	TRBJ2-6	TGTGCCAGCAACCGGGATGGGGGCGCTGGGGCCAACGTCCTGACTTTC	CASNRDGGAGANVLTF
.	TRBV19	.	TRBJ1-6	TGTGCCAGTAGTATACGGGACGGGGGGAATTCACCCCTCCACTTT	CASSIRDGGNSPLHF
few	TRBV2	.	TRBJ2-3	TGTGCCACCAAGGGGCGGGTAGCAGATACGCAGTATTTT	CATKGRVADTQYF
few	TRBV7-3	TRBD1	TRBJ2-7	TGTGCCAGCAGCTCGGGACAGGGAACCTACGAGCAGTACTTC	CASSSGQGTYEQYF
.	TRBV5-1	.	TRBJ1-2	TGCGCCAGCAGCTTTGATTCGGGGGTTGGCTACACCTTC	CASSFDSGVGYTF